Presented here are 18 T cell receptor beta chains from one specimen sequenced in a study of beta chain features in type 1 diabetes. Expressed TCRB transcripts got sequenced, as all isolated RNA was reverse transcribed. Clones were read by immunoSEQ multiplex PCR, and TCRdb kept only the in-frame ones, dropping some. The data show about 40,000 clones, around 49% seen once. The sample was central memory CD4+ T cells from blood. The receptors derive from a woman in her late teens or twenties in good health.

This rearrangement joins TRBV7-2 to TRBJ1-2; tentatively, D is TRBD1 (6 bases). The CDR3 runs to 15 residues. Trimming pared 1 base from V and 4 bases from J, leaving 13 bases between. CDR1 is SGHTA, CDR2 FQGNSA, per germline. The CDR3 loop reads CASSLDTGQIYGYTF. CDR3 bases: TGTGCCAGCAGCTTAGACACAGGGCAAATCTATGGCTACACCTTC.

In DNA form, the CDR3 reads TGTGCCAGCAGCTCCCAGGAGGGGCGGGAGCAGTACTTC. Encoded protein: CASSSQEGREQYF. The chain employs TRBV7-3 and TRBJ2-7; possibly TRBD2 for D (6 bases). Trimming left V 4 bases short and J 7 bases short, with 14 bases between. The germline V gene has CDR1 SGHTA and CDR2 FQGTGA. The CDR3 runs to 13 residues.

This clone was seen a few times. This chain connects TRBV7-6 to TRBJ1-4; D not resolved. The V end lost 5 bases, the J end lost 6 bases, and 13 bases lay between the germline ends. The CDR3 is 14 residues long. Germline V gene data show CDR1 as SGHVS and CDR2 as FNYEAQ. DNA of the CDR3: TGTGCCAGCAGCCCGGAGTTAAACTATGAAAAACTGTTTTTT. Translated: CASSPELNYEKLFF.

Only a few counts were recorded for this clone. The chain carries TRBV19 and TRBJ1-5, with D maybe TRBD1 (5 bases). Trimming removed 1 base from V and 3 bases from J, with 13 bases in between. This CDR3 comprises 16 residues. Germline V gene sequence: CDR1 LNHDA, CDR2 SQIVND (reference sequence). Here the CDR3 reads CASSIAPDSPNQPQHF. The CDR3 DNA reads TGTGCCAGTAGTATAGCGCCCGACAGCCCCAATCAGCCCCAGCATTTT.

V usage is TRBV9 and J usage is TRBJ2-7; 7 bases map to TRBD2. Germline assignment: CDR1 SGDLS and CDR2 YYNGEE. V lost 0 bases to trimming and J lost 4 bases; unmatched junction nucleotides: 7. This CDR3 is built from 15 residues. CDR3 amino acids: CASSVGAGVFYEQYF. The CDR3 DNA sequence: TGTGCCAGCAGCGTAGGTGCGGGAGTCTTTTACGAGCAGTACTTC.

The V call is TRBV5-8, the J call TRBJ1-3; D not resolved. CDR1 and CDR2 from the germline V gene are SGHTS and YDEGEE. V dropped 7 bases and J dropped 0 bases, with 11 bases sitting between them. This CDR3 comprises 14 residues. The CDR3 sequence is CASARTASGNTIYF. CDR3 DNA sequence: TGTGCCAGCGCCAGAACAGCCTCTGGAAACACCATATATTTT.

The chain recombines TRBV28 with TRBJ2-7, with D possibly being TRBD1 (7 bases). Per the germline V gene, CDR1 is MDHEN and CDR2 is SYDVKM. This CDR3 contains 17 residues. Trimming left V 6 bases short and J 3 bases short, with 24 bases between. DNA for the CDR3: TGTGCCAGCAGCCAGGGGGACTCCGTAACCCCCCACTACGAGCAGTACTTC. This gives the protein CASSQGDSVTPHYEQYF.

The V gene is TRBV5-1, the J gene TRBJ1-1, with D hard to call. V was clipped by 0 bases and J by 1 base, with 10 bases between them. The CDR3 loop spans 15 amino acids. CDR1 is SGHRS and CDR2 is YFSETQ in the germline V gene. The CDR3 DNA reads as TGCGCCAGCAGCTTGGTTGGCAGACAGAACACTGAAGCTTTCTTT. It translates to CASSLVGRQNTEAFF. Variable domain in full (rest from reference TRBV5-1 and TRBJ1-1): KAGVTQTPRYLIKTRGQQVTLSCSPISGHRSVSWYQQTPGQGLQFLFEYFSETQRNKGNFPGRFSGRQFSNSRSEMNVSTLELGDSALYLCASSLVGRQNTEAFFGQGTRLTVV.

This clone came up a few times. The CDR3 is CASSIGLGLANNEQFF. The CDR3 coding sequence is TGTGCCAGTAGTATAGGTCTCGGACTAGCAAACAATGAGCAGTTCTTC. The rearrangement uses TRBV19 and TRBJ2-1, with 8 nucleotides matching TRBD2. Germline V gene lookup returns CDR1 LNHDA and CDR2 SQIVND (reference sequence). Trimming cost V 1 base and J 5 bases; bases outside gene matches: 7. The CDR3 is made up of 16 amino acids.

The chain links TRBV29-1 to TRBJ2-5; 10 nucleotides match TRBD2. J lost 1 base, V lost 3 bases, and 5 bases had no gene match. The CDR3 covers 15 residues. CDR1 is SQVTM, CDR2 ANQGSEA, per germline. CDR3 in DNA: TGCAGCGTTGAGGGGGGACTAGCGACCCAAGAGACCCAGTACTTC. It yields the protein CSVEGGLATQETQYF.

The V and J genes are TRBV11-2 and TRBJ2-1; TRBD2 aligns across 8 bases. Germline-derived CDR1 and CDR2 are SGHAT and FQNNGV. J lost 9 bases, V lost 0 bases, and 4 bases had no gene match. The CDR3 totals 14 residues. CDR3 in amino acids: CASSLDRGGSEQFF. The CDR3 bases are TGTGCCAGCAGCTTAGATCGGGGGGGGAGTGAGCAGTTCTTC. The variable domain in full, with the rest retrieved from reference TRBV11-2 and TRBJ2-1, is EAGVAQSPRYKIIEKRQSVAFWCNPISGHATLYWYQQILGQGPKLLIQFQNNGVVDDSQLPKDRFSAERLKGVDSTLKIQPAKLEDSAVYLCASSLDRGGSEQFFGPGTRLTVL.

The V and J genes are TRBV5-5 and TRBJ1-5; no reliable D call. The length of the CDR3 is 15 residues. V was trimmed by 2 bases and J by 4 bases, leaving 13 bases between them. Germline V gene sequence: CDR1 SGHKS, CDR2 YYEKEE (reference sequence). CDR3 protein: CASSFWTKGNQPQHF. The DNA of the CDR3 is TGTGCCAGCAGCTTTTGGACTAAGGGAAATCAGCCCCAGCATTTT.

The genes are TRBV5-1 and TRBJ1-3; a weak D match, TRBD1 (5 bases). Germline CDR1 is SGHRS and CDR2 is YFSETQ. V dropped 2 bases and J dropped 1 base, with 16 bases sitting between them. The CDR3 runs to 17 residues. The CDR3, as DNA: TGCGCCAGCAGCTTTTATTCGTCGGGGGAATCTGGAAACACCATATATTTT. Amino acid sequence: CASSFYSSGESGNTIYF.

The chain combines TRBV5-4 with TRBJ2-1; 7 nucleotides match TRBD1. CDR3 size: 14 residues. Germline CDR1 and CDR2: SGHNT and YYREEE (reference sequence). The ends lost 4 bases at V and 7 bases at J; junction bases unmatched: 8. The CDR3 reads CASSSRDSSNEQFF. CDR3 DNA sequence: TGTGCCAGCAGCAGCCGGGACAGTTCTAATGAGCAGTTCTTC.

As for this clone: A junction end diverges from the germline sequence, so it may reflect a read error. The sample carries other DNA sequences with the same CDR3. The chain has TRBV2 and TRBJ1-1; D perhaps matches TRBD1 (6 bases). The CDR3 consists of 17 residues. Germline V gene sequence: CDR1 SNHLY, CDR2 FYNNEI. CDR3 sequence (DNA): TGTGCTAGCAGCTTTGTGGGGGAGTCAGGGGCGGACACGGAAGCTTTCTTT. Its translation: CASSFVGESGADTEAFF.

V is TRBV5-5 and J is TRBJ2-1; 8 bases agree with TRBD2. Germline lookup yields CDR1 SGHKS and CDR2 YYEKEE (reference sequence). V gave up 6 bases and J gave up 7 bases; unmatched junction bases: 12. CDR3 length equals 15 residues. CDR3 DNA: TGTGCCAGCACCCTATTGCGGGGGGCGTGGAATGAGCAGTTCTTC. It specifies CASTLLRGAWNEQFF.

This clone turned up a few times. The V call is TRBV6-5, the J call TRBJ1-6; 7 bases are a match to TRBD1. V trimming: 2 bases; J trimming: 6 bases; junction bases outside the gene matches: 4. The germline gives CDR1 MNHEY, CDR2 SVGAGI. This CDR3 is 15 amino acids long. CDR3 loop: CASSYPRQGNSPLHF. Here the CDR3 DNA reads TGTGCCAGCAGTTACCCTAGACAGGGTAATTCACCCCTCCACTTT.

The V call is TRBV14, the J call TRBJ1-5; 8 bases align to TRBD1. Germline lookup yields CDR1 SGHDN and CDR2 FVKESK. Losses at the gene ends were 2 bases for V and 4 bases for J; bases not matched to a gene: 7. The CDR3 contains 16 residues. In DNA form, the CDR3 reads TGTGCCAGCAGCCAATTAGGCAGGGGGCGAAATCAGCCCCAGCATTTT. It codes for CASSQLGRGRNQPQHF.